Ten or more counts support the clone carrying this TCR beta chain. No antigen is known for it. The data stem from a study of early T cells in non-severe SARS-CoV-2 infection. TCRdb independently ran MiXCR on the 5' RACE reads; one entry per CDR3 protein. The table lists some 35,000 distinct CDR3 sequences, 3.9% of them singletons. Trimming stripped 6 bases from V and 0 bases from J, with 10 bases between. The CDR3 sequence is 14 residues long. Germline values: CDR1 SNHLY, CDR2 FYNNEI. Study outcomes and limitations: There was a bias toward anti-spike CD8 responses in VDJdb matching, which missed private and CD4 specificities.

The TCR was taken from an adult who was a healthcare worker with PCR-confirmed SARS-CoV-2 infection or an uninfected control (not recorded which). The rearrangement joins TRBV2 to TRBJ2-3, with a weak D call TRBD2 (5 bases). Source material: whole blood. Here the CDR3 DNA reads TGTGCCAGCAGCGGGGAGCAGAGCACAGATACGCAGTATTTT. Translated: CASSGEQSTDTQYF.